Below are 29 T cell receptor beta chains sequenced from a single sample in a study of graft-versus-host responses after intestinal transplantation. TCRdb's table, derived via immunoSEQ multiplex PCR, lists solely in-frame clones and lacks some. The data show 23,000 or so clones, 85% to 95% seen once. The sequencing used PBMCs, collected around 40 days after intestinal transplant. The receptors derive from a human patient who received an intestinal transplant, so some T cells may come from the graft donor.

The V gene is TRBV7-3, the J gene TRBJ2-1, with unresolved D. This CDR3 has 15 residues. V lost 5 bases and J lost 3, with 14 bases in between. From germline, CDR1 is SGHTA and CDR2 FQGTGA. CDR3 residues: CASSPGRSSYNEQFF. The CDR3 DNA reads TGTGCCAGCAGCCCCGGACGGAGTAGCTACAATGAGCAGTTCTTC.

This clone was counted a few times. The chain combines TRBV28 with TRBJ1-2; 7 bases align to TRBD1. Germline trimming cut 6 bases from V and 8 bases from J; bases unmatched to any gene: 9. Germline values: CDR1 MDHEN, CDR2 SYDVKM. CDR3 size: 13 residues. CDR3 sequence reads: CASRLTGFEGYTF. DNA for the CDR3: TGTGCCAGCAGACTGACAGGGTTTGAGGGCTACACCTTC.

The gene calls are TRBV7-9 and TRBJ2-7; D gene ambiguous. V lost 8 bases and J 4 bases, leaving 15 bases between the germline ends. The CDR3 has 13 amino acids. CDR1 and CDR2 from the germline V gene are SEHNR and FQNEAQ (reference sequence). The CDR3 bases are TGTGCCAGCGGAGAGGAGATCGGATACGAGCAGTACTTC. This gives the protein CASGEEIGYEQYF.

V usage is TRBV4-2 and J usage is TRBJ2-1, with 7 nucleotides matching TRBD2. The V gene end was trimmed by 4 bases and the J gene end by 4 bases; junction bases not matched to a gene: 13. This CDR3 comprises 17 residues. The germline V gene has CDR1 LGHNA and CDR2 YNFKEQ. The CDR3 is CASSPPWRDYLYNEQFF. The CDR3 coding sequence is TGTGCCAGCAGCCCTCCTTGGAGGGACTACCTATACAATGAGCAGTTCTTC.

This clone occurred once. The V and J genes are TRBV11-3 and TRBJ2-7; 13 bases are shared with TRBD2. The CDR3 runs 17 residues. Per germline, CDR1 SGHNT and CDR2 YENEEA. The J segment lost 0 bases and the V segment lost 4 bases, leaving 6 bases of the junction unmatched. The CDR3 nucleotides are TGTGCCAGCAGCTGGACTAGCGGGAGAGGCAGCTCCTACGAGCAGTACTTC. Amino acid sequence: CASSWTSGRGSSYEQYF.

This sequence joins TRBV4-1 and TRBJ2-7; D is possibly TRBD2 (5 bases). The CDR3 length is 15 residues. The germline gives CDR1 MGHRA, CDR2 YSYEKL. Trimming cost V 1 base and J 2 bases, with 12 bases left between them. The CDR3 spells CASSQASEAPYEQYF. The DNA of the CDR3 is TGCGCCAGCAGCCAAGCATCGGAGGCGCCCTACGAGCAGTACTTC.

As regards this clone: A read error may account for a junction end that differs from germline. The rearrangement uses TRBV28 and TRBJ2-2, with 7 bases matching TRBD1. The germline gives CDR1 MDHEN, CDR2 SYDVKM. The CDR3 contains 14 residues. The CDR3 sequence is CASSLQGEHRGAVF. In DNA, the CDR3 is TGTGCCAGCAGTTTACAGGGGGAACACCGGGGAGCTGTTTTT.

V usage is TRBV18 and J usage is TRBJ2-1; 7 nucleotides match TRBD1. After removal of 6 bases from V and 1 base from J, the junction contained 6 bases not matched to a gene. CDR1 is KGHSH and CDR2 is LQKENI in the germline V gene. This CDR3 comprises 15 residues. CDR3 in amino acids: CASSTGSVSYNEQFF. For the CDR3, the DNA is TGTGCCAGCTCGACAGGGAGTGTATCCTACAATGAGCAGTTCTTC.

The chain links TRBV11-3 to TRBJ1-1; D gene ambiguous. Trimming removed 5 bases at V and 8 bases at J, with 12 bases between. Germline V gives CDR1 SGHNT, CDR2 YENEEA. The CDR3 consists of 12 residues. CDR3 coding DNA: TGTGCCAGCAGCCCCAAGACACGAGAAGCTTTCTTT. Its translation is CASSPKTREAFF.

J is TRBJ2-1 and V is TRBV27; 10 positions match TRBD2. This CDR3 is 17 amino acids long. The V gene's germline CDR1 is MNHEY and CDR2 SMNVEV (reference sequence). Unmatched junction bases numbered 14, after V lost 5 bases and J lost 7 bases. This CDR3 is CASSELTAGGPRNEQFF. DNA for the CDR3: TGTGCCAGCAGTGAGCTGACAGCGGGAGGGCCGAGGAATGAGCAGTTCTTC.

The rearrangement joins TRBV27 to TRBJ1-1; 7 bases match TRBD1. V lost 0 bases to trimming and J lost 1 base; unmatched junction nucleotides: 5. CDR1 and CDR2 from the germline V gene are MNHEY and SMNVEV (reference sequence). The length of the CDR3 is 16 residues. CDR3 amino acids: CASSLSGRQGNTEAFF. The CDR3 DNA sequence: TGTGCCAGCAGTTTATCCGGGAGACAGGGGAACACTGAAGCTTTCTTT.

The V and J genes are TRBV4-1 and TRBJ2-5, with TRBD2 identical over 11 bases. The assigned J gene may be wrong: the sequence end matches TRBJ2-7 better. This CDR3 region has 14 residues. Germline V gene data show CDR1 as MGHRA and CDR2 as YSYEKL. CDR3 sequence: CASSPSGRSGEQYF. The CDR3 nucleotides read TGCGCCAGCAGCCCTAGCGGGAGGTCTGGCGAGCAGTACTTC.

In its sample, this clone was seen once. The chain is built from TRBV4-3 and TRBJ1-4, with a weak D call TRBD1 (5 bases). The V gene's germline CDR1 is LGHNA and CDR2 YSLEER. CDR3 length: 13 amino acids. The V and J ends lost 1 base and 8 bases respectively, with 8 bases between them. The CDR3 bases are TGCGCCAGCAGCCAAGTGGGGGAAGAAAAACTGTTTTTT. As protein: CASSQVGEEKLFF.

This clone has more than one count but fewer than ten. This chain links TRBV15 with TRBJ2-4; 10 nucleotides align to TRBD2. Germline loops: CDR1 LNHNV, CDR2 YYDKDF (reference sequence). This CDR3 comprises 13 residues. V gave up 5 bases and J gave up 8 bases; unmatched junction bases: 3. The CDR3 spells CATSPGTSDIQYF. CDR3 in DNA: TGTGCCACCAGCCCCGGGACTAGCGACATTCAGTACTTC.

V and J are TRBV19 and TRBJ2-7, with a weak D call TRBD2 (5 bases). Germline CDR1 and CDR2: LNHDA and SQIVND (reference sequence). Trimming left V 3 bases short and J 3 bases short, with 9 bases between. CDR3 length: 13 amino acids. The CDR3 region has the DNA TGTGCCAGTAGTATGTGGACTCACTACGAGCAGTACTTC. Residues: CASSMWTHYEQYF.

This chain connects TRBV5-1 to TRBJ2-7; TRBD2 matches 12 bases. The CDR3 runs 15 residues. CDR1 and CDR2 (germline): SGHRS, YFSETQ. Trimming cost V 3 bases and J 3 bases; bases outside gene matches: 4. The CDR3 spells CASSWGLAGNYEQYF. In DNA, the CDR3 is TGCGCCAGCAGCTGGGGACTAGCGGGTAACTACGAGCAGTACTTC.

This clone was detected once. The chain recombines TRBV2 with TRBJ2-1; D unclear. CDR1 and CDR2 (germline): SNHLY, FYNNEI. The V gene lost 9 bases and the J gene lost 4 bases, with 13 bases spanning the gap. The CDR3 has 13 residues. The CDR3, as DNA: TGTGCCAGGAGGCAGAACACTTACAATGAGCAGTTCTTC. Translated, it gives CARRQNTYNEQFF. The full variable domain, with the rest looked up from reference TRBV2 and TRBJ2-1, is EPEVTQTPSHQVTQMGQEVILRCVPISNHLYFYWYRQILGQKVEFLVSFYNNEISEKSEIFDDQFSVERPDGSNFTLKIRSTKLEDSAMYFCARRQNTYNEQFFGPGTRLTVL.

J is TRBJ2-2 and V is TRBV15, with 10 bases matching TRBD2. This CDR3 comprises 19 residues. V trimming: 0 bases; J trimming: 7 bases; junction bases outside the gene matches: 14. The V gene's germline CDR1 is LNHNV and CDR2 YYDKDF (reference sequence). Here the CDR3 DNA reads TGTGCCACCAGCAGAGAGTGGAGCGGGAGGGCCGGTGATAGCGGGGAGCTGTTTTTT. Protein product: CATSREWSGRAGDSGELFF.

This clone has just one count. This rearrangement joins TRBV7-8 to TRBJ2-1, with D tentatively TRBD2 (5 bases). Deletions cut 5 bases from V and 3 bases from J, with 8 bases between. The CDR3 is made up of 13 amino acids. Germline V CDR1 and CDR2: SGHVS, FQNEAQ. CDR3 nucleotides: TGTGCCAGCAGCCTAGGACTCTACAATGAGCAGTTCTTC. The encoded protein is CASSLGLYNEQFF.

The chain couples TRBV7-2 to TRBJ2-7; D unresolved. The ends were cut back, 1 base at V and 0 bases at J, with 4 bases in the middle. The CDR3 totals 13 residues. Germline V gives CDR1 SGHTA, CDR2 FQGNSA. The CDR3 DNA sequence: TGTGCCAGCAGCTTAGACTACTCCTACGAGCAGTACTTC. Its translation: CASSLDYSYEQYF.

This clone was seen once. The chain uses TRBV28 and TRBJ2-1, with 10 bases lining up with TRBD2. Losses at the gene ends were 2 bases for V and 5 bases for J; bases not matched to a gene: 3. Germline CDR1 MDHEN, CDR2 SYDVKM. There are 15 residues in the CDR3. The CDR3 reads CASSLLAGVDNEQFF. CDR3 sequence (DNA): TGTGCCAGCAGTTTACTAGCGGGAGTGGACAATGAGCAGTTCTTC.

The V gene is TRBV2, the J gene TRBJ2-7, with D perhaps matching TRBD1 (5 bases). This CDR3 has 13 residues. Germline lookup yields CDR1 SNHLY and CDR2 FYNNEI. V was clipped by 7 bases and J by 0 bases, with 10 bases between them. CDR3 sequence: CASIYRGSYEQYF. The CDR3 coding sequence is TGTGCCAGCATTTATAGGGGCTCCTACGAGCAGTACTTC.

V gene TRBV6-6 combines with J gene TRBJ2-3, with TRBD2 as a possible D gene (5 bases). Germline assignment: CDR1 MNHNY and CDR2 SVGAGI (reference sequence). The CDR3 is made up of 13 amino acids. The V end was cut by 8 bases, the J end by 3 bases, with 12 bases between. The CDR3 is CASQREVTDTQYF. The CDR3 DNA reads as TGTGCCAGCCAACGGGAAGTAACAGATACGCAGTATTTT.

The chain employs TRBV28 and TRBJ2-1, with 7 positions matching TRBD1. CDR1 and CDR2 from the germline V gene are MDHEN and SYDVKM. The CDR3 totals 15 residues. After removal of 5 bases from V and 7 bases from J, the junction contained 11 bases not matched to a gene. Here the CDR3 reads CASSPAGTAYNEQFF. The CDR3, as DNA: TGTGCCAGCAGTCCTGCCGGGACAGCATATAATGAGCAGTTCTTC.

The gene calls are TRBV19 and TRBJ1-2, with 8 bases fitting TRBD1. The junction had 8 bases not matched to a gene; V was cut back by 7 bases and J by 7 bases. Germline CDR1 is LNHDA and CDR2 is SQIVND (reference sequence). The CDR3 runs 13 residues. The DNA of the CDR3 is TGTGCCAGTACTATGACAGGGGCGGGTGGCTACACCTTC. Residues: CASTMTGAGGYTF.

The V and J genes are TRBV7-9 and TRBJ2-3; D unclear. This CDR3 contains 14 residues. V dropped 4 bases and J dropped 4 bases, with 12 bases sitting between them. Germline V lookup: CDR1 SEHNR, CDR2 FQNEAQ (reference sequence). CDR3 protein: CASSSPDKPDTQYF. DNA of the CDR3: TGTGCCAGCAGCTCCCCCGACAAGCCAGATACGCAGTATTTT. Based on the CDR3 plus reference TRBV7-9 and TRBJ2-3, the full variable domain is DTGVSQNPRHKITKRGQNVTFRCDPISEHNRLYWYRQTLGQGPEFLTYFQNEAQLEKSRLLSDRFSAERPKGSFSTLEIQRTEQGDSAMYLCASSSPDKPDTQYFGPGTRLTVL.

The chain links TRBV28 to TRBJ2-1; no firm D call. Germline V lookup: CDR1 MDHEN, CDR2 SYDVKM. V was shortened by 4 bases and J by 6 bases, with 10 bases between the two germline ends. CDR3 length: 13 amino acids. For the CDR3, the DNA is TGTGCCAGCAGTTACTACTATGGCAATGAGCAGTTCTTC. Translated, it gives CASSYYYGNEQFF.

The sample holds a few counts of this clone. V gene TRBV30 combines with J gene TRBJ2-7; D is unclear. The CDR3 loop spans 10 amino acids. Trimming stripped 5 bases from V and 3 bases from J, with 5 bases between. Germline CDR1 reads GTSNPN; CDR2 reads SVGIG (reference sequence). This CDR3 reads CAWGRYEQYF. The CDR3 nucleotides are TGTGCCTGGGGGCGCTACGAGCAGTACTTC.

CDR3 sequence: CASSFFLTSGYNEQFF. The CDR3 coding sequence is TGTGCCAGCAGTTTCTTTCTCACTAGCGGGTACAATGAGCAGTTCTTC. The chain uses TRBV28 and TRBJ2-1; the match to TRBD2 covers 9 bases. The CDR3 runs 16 residues. Germline V lookup: CDR1 MDHEN, CDR2 SYDVKM. J was trimmed by 4 bases and V by 3 bases; bases with no gene match: 7. Full variable domain (outside the CDR3, taken from reference TRBV28 and TRBJ2-1): DVKVTQSSRYLVKRTGEKVFLECVQDMDHENMFWYRQDPGLGLRLIYFSYDVKMKEKGDIPEGYSVSREKKERFSLILESASTNQTSMYLCASSFFLTSGYNEQFFGPGTRLTVL.